This entry lists 4 T cell receptor beta chains sequenced from one sample in a study of CD4+ T cells in melanoma. The assay was immunoSEQ multiplex PCR, and TCRdb's table has in-frame clones only and misses some. The sample carries about 50,000 clones, 80% to 90% recorded once. What was sequenced was peripheral blood. The receptors were sampled from a human donor with melanoma.

The rearrangement uses TRBV6-6 and TRBJ2-7; D not resolved. The germline CDR1 and CDR2 sequences are MNHNY and SVGAGI (reference sequence). The CDR3 runs to 14 residues. V dropped 5 bases and J dropped 3 bases, with 14 bases sitting between them. The CDR3 protein is CASSDQDGFYEQYF. The CDR3 bases are TGTGCCAGCAGTGACCAGGACGGCTTCTACGAGCAGTACTTC.

The J gene is TRBJ2-1, the V gene TRBV19; 11 bases are shared with TRBD2. The CDR3 extends over 14 amino acids. V trimming: 6 bases; J trimming: 7 bases; junction bases outside the gene matches: 5. From germline, CDR1 is LNHDA and CDR2 SQIVND (reference sequence). The chain's CDR3 is CASRNLAGGNEQFF. The CDR3 DNA reads TGTGCCAGTAGAAATCTAGCGGGGGGAAATGAGCAGTTCTTC.

V is TRBV7-9 and J is TRBJ1-1, with D maybe TRBD1 (5 bases). CDR3 length equals 17 residues. V dropped 7 bases and J dropped 1 base, with 22 bases sitting between them. Germline V gene data show CDR1 as SEHNR and CDR2 as FQNEAQ (reference sequence). CDR3 protein: CASTSLSGLFWNTEAFF. The CDR3 nucleotides read TGTGCCAGCACCTCCCTTTCGGGGCTATTTTGGAACACTGAAGCTTTCTTT.

This clone was seen more than once but under ten times. J is TRBJ1-1 and V is TRBV9; D gene ambiguous. Germline lookup yields CDR1 SGDLS and CDR2 YYNGEE. Trimming cost V 0 bases and J 4 bases, with 13 bases left between them. This CDR3 is built from 15 residues. The CDR3 spells CASSVAYREGTEAFF. Here the CDR3 DNA reads TGTGCCAGCAGCGTAGCCTATCGGGAGGGCACTGAAGCTTTCTTT.